This T cell receptor beta chain was sequenced during a study of control samples from healthy donors and cancer patients. The method was immunoSEQ multiplex PCR; TCRdb's version includes in-frame clones alone and lacks a portion of them. Counted here are about 150,000 clones, about nine tenths occurring once; the ten biggest clones make up 2% to 2.5%. The sample holds one count of this clone. Germline CDR1 and CDR2: SGHDT and YYEEEE. The V segment lost 5 bases and the J segment 4 bases; nucleotides outside the gene matches: 3. The CDR3 totals 13 residues. The clonotype was recovered from a woman in her thirties or forties in good health. Sequenced: blood. This rearrangement joins TRBV5-6 to TRBJ1-2; 9 bases align to TRBD1. The CDR3 nucleotides are TGTGCCAGCAGTGGACAGGGGCTCTATGGCTACACCTTC. The encoded protein is CASSGQGLYGYTF.